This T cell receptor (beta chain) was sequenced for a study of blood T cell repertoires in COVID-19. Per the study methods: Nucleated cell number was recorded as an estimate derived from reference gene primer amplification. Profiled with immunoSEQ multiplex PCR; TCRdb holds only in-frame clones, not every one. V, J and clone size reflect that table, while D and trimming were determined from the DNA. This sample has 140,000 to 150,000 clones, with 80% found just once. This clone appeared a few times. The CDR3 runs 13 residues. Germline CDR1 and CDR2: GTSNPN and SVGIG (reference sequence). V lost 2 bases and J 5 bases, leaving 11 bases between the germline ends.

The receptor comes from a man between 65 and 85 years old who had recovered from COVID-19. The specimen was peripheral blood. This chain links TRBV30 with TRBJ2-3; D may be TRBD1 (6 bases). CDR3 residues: CAWSPGRGDTQYF. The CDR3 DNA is TGTGCCTGGAGTCCGGGCAGGGGAGATACGCAGTATTTT.